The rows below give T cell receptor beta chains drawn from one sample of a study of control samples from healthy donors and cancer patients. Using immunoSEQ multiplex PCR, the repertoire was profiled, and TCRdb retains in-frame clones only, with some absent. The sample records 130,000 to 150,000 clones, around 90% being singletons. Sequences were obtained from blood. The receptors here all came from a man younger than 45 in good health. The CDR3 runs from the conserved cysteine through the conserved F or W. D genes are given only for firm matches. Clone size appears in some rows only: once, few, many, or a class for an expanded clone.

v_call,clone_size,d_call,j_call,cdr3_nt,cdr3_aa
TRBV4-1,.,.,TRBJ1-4,TGCGCCAGCAGCCAACCGGGACTTGGGGGTGAAAAACTGTTTTTT,CASSQPGLGGEKLFF
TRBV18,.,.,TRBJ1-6,TGTGCCAGCTCACTATACATGAGACAGGACGGAAATTCACCCCTCCACTTT,CASSLYMRQDGNSPLHF
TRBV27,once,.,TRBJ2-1,TGTGCCAGCAGTATCCGGACCCCAAGCTCCTACAATGAGCAGTTCTTC,CASSIRTPSSYNEQFF
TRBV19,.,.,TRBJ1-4,TGTGCCAGTAGTATCCCCGGGGGGAATGAAAAACTGTTTTTT,CASSIPGGNEKLFF
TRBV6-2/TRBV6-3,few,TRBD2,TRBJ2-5,TGTGCCAGCAGTTACCTAGCGGGGACCCAAGAGACCCAGTACTTC,CASSYLAGTQETQYF
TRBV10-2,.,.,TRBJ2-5,TGCGCCAGCAGTGAAATCGGACCGGGTGAGACCCAGTACTTC,CASSEIGPGETQYF
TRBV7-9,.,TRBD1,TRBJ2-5,TGTGCCAGCAACTACAGGGGGCTAGGTGAGACCCAGTACTTC,CASNYRGLGETQYF
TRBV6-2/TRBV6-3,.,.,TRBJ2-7,TGTGCCAGCAGTTACGGAGGGGGAGCTTACGAGCAGTACTTC,CASSYGGGAYEQYF
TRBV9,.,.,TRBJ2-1,TGTGCCAGCAGCGGGCTAGAGGGGGGTACGGATGAGCAGTTCTTC,CASSGLEGGTDEQFF
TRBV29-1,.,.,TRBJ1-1,TGCAGCGTTGAAGACCACGCCGGAGAGAACACTGAAGCTTTCTTT,CSVEDHAGENTEAFF
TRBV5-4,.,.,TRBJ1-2,TGTGCCAGCAGCGCAACTTTCAGCGGGGGCTATGGCTACACCTTC,CASSATFSGGYGYTF
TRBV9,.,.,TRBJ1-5,TGTGCCAGCAGCGTAGATGTAGGGCTGGATCAGCCCCAGCATTTT,CASSVDVGLDQPQHF
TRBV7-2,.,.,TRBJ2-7,TGTGCCAGCAGCCTGGGACTGGATACTAGTGAGCAGTACTTC,CASSLGLDTSEQYF
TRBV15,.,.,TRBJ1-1,TGTGCCACCAGCAACACAGGGACTGAAGCTTTCTTT,CATSNTGTEAFF
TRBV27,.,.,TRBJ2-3,TGTGCCAGCAGTTTTTTCAGCGGGAGCACAGATACGCAGTATTTT,CASSFFSGSTDTQYF
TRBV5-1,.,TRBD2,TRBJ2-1,TGCGCCAGCAGCGTGCTGACTAGCGGGGGTTACAATGAGCAGTTCTTC,CASSVLTSGGYNEQFF
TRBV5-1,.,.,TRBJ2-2,TGCGCCAGCAGCCCGGGTATAGTGAACACCGGGGAGCTGTTTTTT,CASSPGIVNTGELFF
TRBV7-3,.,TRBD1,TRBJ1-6,TGTGCCAGCAGCTTAAACGGGGACAGTAATTCACCCCTCCACTTT,CASSLNGDSNSPLHF
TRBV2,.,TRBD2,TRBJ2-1,TGTGCCAGCAGTGAAGGGCTAGCGGGAGGACCCCGAGGGGGGGGTGAGCAGTTCTTC,CASSEGLAGGPRGGGEQFF
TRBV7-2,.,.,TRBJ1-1,TGTGCCAGCAGCTCTTGGGGCTCGAGCACTGAAGCTTTCTTT,CASSSWGSSTEAFF
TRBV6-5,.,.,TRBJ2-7,TGTGCCAGCAGTTACTCCAGACCTACGCAGGGCTACGAGCAGTACTTC,CASSYSRPTQGYEQYF
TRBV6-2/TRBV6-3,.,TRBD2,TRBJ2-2,TGTGCCAGCAGTCCGATAGCGGGGACCGCGAACACCGGGGAGCTGTTTTTT,CASSPIAGTANTGELFF
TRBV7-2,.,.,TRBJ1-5,TGTGCCAGCAGCTTAGTTAGCGATAGCAATCAGCCCCAGCATTTT,CASSLVSDSNQPQHF